A single sample gave rise to the 10 T cell receptor beta chains below, sequenced in a study of blood T cells in healthy people across ages. PCR was performed a second time for about 7 to 12 cycles using a sample-barcoded 5' primer and a J-beta primer mix. TCRdb re-called the 5' RACE reads through MiXCR, storing one row per CDR3 protein. The data hold about 1,800,000 distinct CDR3 sequences, with under 30% observed a single time. Sample: blood. These receptors were collected from a woman aged 25 to 39 in good health.

CDR3 DNA sequence: TGTGCCAGCTCAAAGACGCAGGACAGGGGGCTTCGGACAGATACGCAGTATTTT. It translates to CASSKTQDRGLRTDTQYF. The chain carries TRBV21-1 and TRBJ2-3; the listed D gene, TRBD1, was not tested against the DNA. TRBV21-1 is tagged as a pseudogene. The CDR3 totals 18 residues.

This sequence joins TRBV4-1 and TRBJ2-3; D is perhaps TRBD2 (6 bases). This CDR3 has 16 residues. Trimming removed 3 bases at V and 6 bases at J, with 19 bases between. From germline, CDR1 is MGHRA and CDR2 YSYEKL. The CDR3 protein is CASSQGDSWDLDTQYF. The DNA of the CDR3 is TGCGCCAGCAGCCAGGGAGATAGCTGGGACTTGGATACGCAGTATTTT.

The CDR3 is CASSLRGPESPLHF. The CDR3 bases are TGCGCCAGCAGCTTGAGGGGGCCGGAGTCACCCCTCCACTTT. The chain is built from TRBV5-1 and TRBJ1-6; 7 nucleotides match TRBD1. Per germline, CDR1 SGHRS and CDR2 YFSETQ. V shed 1 base and J 10 bases; nucleotides not matched to a gene: 5. The CDR3 extends over 14 amino acids. The full variable domain, in which reference TRBV5-1 and TRBJ1-6 provide the parts outside the CDR3, is KAGVTQTPRYLIKTRGQQVTLSCSPISGHRSVSWYQQTPGQGLQFLFEYFSETQRNKGNFPGRFSGRQFSNSRSEMNVSTLELGDSALYLCASSLRGPESPLHFGNGTRLTVT.

This clonotype was seen many times. The V call is TRBV12-3 or TRBV12-4, the J call TRBJ2-7, with D unclear. V was trimmed by 5 bases and J by 4 bases, leaving 9 bases between them. The CDR3 runs 12 residues. CDR3 in amino acids: CASSPEMYEQYF. CDR3 nucleotides: TGTGCCAGCAGTCCCGAGATGTACGAGCAGTACTTC.

This clonotype was seen at least ten times. The chain combines TRBV4-1 with TRBJ2-7; 9 bases line up with TRBD1. Trimming cost V 1 base and J 3 bases; bases outside gene matches: 4. CDR3 size: 15 residues. The germline CDR1 and CDR2 sequences are MGHRA and YSYEKL. CDR3 region: CASSQVETGGYEQYF. CDR3 DNA sequence: TGCGCCAGCAGCCAAGTCGAGACAGGGGGCTACGAGCAGTACTTC.

J is TRBJ2-7 and V is TRBV2; 11 positions match TRBD2. The CDR3 sequence is 14 residues long. Looked up from germline, CDR1 is SNHLY and CDR2 is FYNNEI. V shed 7 bases and J 5 bases; nucleotides not matched to a gene: 7. CDR3 bases: TGTGCCAGCAAGATACTAGCGGGGGTGGACGAGCAGTACTTC. Its protein is CASKILAGVDEQYF.

DNA of the CDR3: TGTGCCAGCAGCAAGACGGGGAATAGCAATCAGCCCCAGCATTTT. Its protein is CASSKTGNSNQPQHF. This chain uses TRBV2 with TRBJ1-5, with D hard to call. Germline loops: CDR1 SNHLY, CDR2 FYNNEI. The CDR3 loop spans 15 amino acids. The ends were cut back, 6 bases at V and 0 bases at J, with 12 bases in the middle.

This clonotype was observed a few times. The chain is built from TRBV6-6 and TRBJ2-5; 8 bases are a match to TRBD2. The trim removed 5 bases at V and 3 bases at J, leaving 8 bases unmatched. The germline CDR1 and CDR2 sequences are MNHNY and SVGAGI (reference sequence). The CDR3 loop spans 15 amino acids. This CDR3 reads CASSDLTSDKETQYF. CDR3 sequence (DNA): TGTGCCAGCAGTGACCTGACTAGCGACAAAGAGACCCAGTACTTC.

Of note for this clonotype: A much larger clone sits a single nucleotide away, making a read error possible. The chain combines TRBV5-1 with TRBJ2-4; D remains unclear. The J call may be incorrect, as the DNA end agrees better with TRBJ2-7. This CDR3 region has 15 residues. CDR1 and CDR2 (germline): SGHRS, YFSETQ. This CDR3 reads CTSSFTSQPSHEQYF. The CDR3 coding sequence is TGCACCAGCAGCTTCACCAGCCAGCCGTCTCACGAGCAGTACTTC.

Notes on this clonotype: This may come from a read error, since a much larger clone is one base off. The rearrangement joins TRBV13 to TRBJ2-7, with a possible D match to TRBD2 (5 bases). Germline V gene lookup returns CDR1 PRHDT and CDR2 FYEKMQ (reference sequence). This CDR3 comprises 15 residues. V lost 6 bases and J 5 bases, leaving 20 bases between the germline ends. Here the CDR3 reads CASSYAEGWRDEQYF. CDR3 DNA sequence: TGTGCCAGCAGTTACGCTGAAGGGTGGCGGGACGAGCAGTACTTC.